A single T cell receptor (beta chain) is shown here with its context. The germline gives CDR1 MGHRA, CDR2 YSYEKL. Trimming removed 0 bases from V and 3 bases from J, with 11 bases in between. This CDR3 comprises 16 residues. In the PCR, 60 Vbeta and 13 Jbeta primers were used. Assay: immunoSEQ multiplex PCR; the TCRdb copy retains only in-frame clones and omits some. There are about 160,000 clones in the sample; around 84% occur only once, and 1% lies in the top ten. This entry comes from a study of cytomegalovirus exposure and HLA in healthy donors. The V gene is TRBV4-1, the J gene TRBJ2-2, with a weak D call TRBD2 (6 bases). Sequencing was performed on PBMCs. This TCR was sampled from a boy aged 2 to 10 in good health and CMV-seronegative. The CDR3 sequence: CASSQEEGWDTGELFF. The DNA of the CDR3 is TGCGCCAGCAGCCAAGAGGAGGGGTGGGACACCGGGGAGCTGTTTTTT.